The source of this T cell receptor beta chain is a study of OX40 agonist ivuxolimab in advanced cancers. The wider study: One hepatocellular carcinoma and a couple of cutaneous melanoma patients partially responded.

Germline lookup yields CDR1 SGHDT and CDR2 YYEEEE. CDR3 length equals 13 residues. The V segment lost 1 base and the J segment 3 bases; nucleotides outside the gene matches: 0. General study results and limits: CD4+ T cells averaged fewer expanded clones than CD8+ T cells.

In the case of this clone: What it binds is not known.

Autoimmune disease history or systemic immunosuppression led to patient exclusion. Cycle 7 day 1, cycle 4 day 1, and baseline were the timepoints at which blood was sampled. Some clones are missing from TCRdb's copy, which holds only in-frame ones; the method was immunoSEQ multiplex PCR. The sample holds just over 60,000 clones, more than 90% seen once. Sample: CD4+ or CD8+ T cells sorted from blood, taken in a trial of the OX40 agonist ivuxolimab. The TCR was taken from an adult with an advanced solid tumor such as melanoma, head and neck, liver or kidney cancer. The rearrangement joins TRBV5-6 to TRBJ2-7, with 8 bases identical to TRBD1. CDR3 protein: CASSLTGGYEQYF. Here the CDR3 DNA reads TGTGCCAGCAGCTTGACAGGGGGCTACGAGCAGTACTTC.